This note documents a single T cell receptor beta chain sequence. Isolated RNA was reverse transcribed into cDNA used as the sequencing template. TCRdb's copy holds only in-frame clones and misses some; the assay was immunoSEQ multiplex PCR. The table lists approximately 45,000 clones, roughly 65% of them singletons. The data derive from a study of CD8+ T cells in alopecia areata. Treatment indicated: oral pan-JAK inhibitor, 5-10 mg twice daily. V dropped 6 bases and J dropped 8; count of bases not matched to a gene: 6. Looked up from germline, CDR1 is LNHNV and CDR2 is YYDKDF (reference sequence). CDR3 size: 13 residues.

The source of this sequence is a human donor with alopecia areata. The chain employs TRBV15 and TRBJ2-1, with 8 bases lining up with TRBD1. Specimen: CD8+ T cells sorted from blood, collected at week 4, from a patient treated with tofacitinib. DNA of the CDR3: TGTGCCACCAGACGCCAGGGGGCCGATGAGCAGTTCTTC. Translation gives CATRRQGADEQFF.